The rows below give T cell receptor beta chains drawn from one sample of a study of early T cells in non-severe SARS-CoV-2 infection. TCRdb called the 5' RACE reads again in MiXCR, with one record for every CDR3 protein. Among 99,000 or so distinct CDR3 sequences, roughly 15% were seen once, and the ten largest hold around 1.3%. Specimen: whole blood. The source is an adult who was a healthcare worker with PCR-confirmed SARS-CoV-2 infection or an uninfected control (not recorded which). The CDR3 runs from the conserved cysteine through the conserved F or W. The D gene is left open where the match is weak. For some rows the clone size is stated as once, few or many, or as a class when expanded; others skip it.

D: TRBD2; J: TRBJ2-7; V: TRBV5-1; size: few; CDR3: CASRDRLAGGLEQYF; DNA: TGCGCCAGCAGGGACCGACTAGCGGGAGGGCTCGAGCAGTACTTC
D: TRBD1; J: TRBJ1-1; V: TRBV20-1; size: many; CDR3: CSARSRGGPNTEAFF; DNA: TGCAGTGCTAGATCGAGAGGGGGCCCCAACACTGAAGCTTTCTTT
D: TRBD1; J: TRBJ2-7; V: TRBV6-2/TRBV6-3; size: .; CDR3: CASSYSPGGNEQYF; DNA: TGTGCCAGCAGTTACTCGCCAGGGGGCAACGAGCAGTACTTC
D: .; J: TRBJ2-7; V: TRBV2; size: many; CDR3: CASSEGPGTSYEQYF; DNA: TGTGCCAGCAGTGAAGGTCCAGGCACCTCCTACGAGCAGTACTTC
D: .; J: TRBJ2-5; V: TRBV14; size: few; CDR3: CASQARAGRGTQYF; DNA: TGTGCCAGCCAGGCCCGCGCAGGTCGGGGGACCCAGTACTTC
D: .; J: TRBJ1-1; V: TRBV11-3; size: many; CDR3: CASSSSRNTEAFF; DNA: TGTGCCAGCAGCTCCTCAAGGAACACTGAAGCTTTCTTT
D: TRBD2; J: TRBJ2-1; V: TRBV7-2; size: .; CDR3: CASSTGSGPRVNEQFF; DNA: TGTGCCAGCAGCACGGGTAGCGGGCCCCGTGTTAATGAGCAGTTCTTC
D: TRBD1; J: TRBJ1-1; V: TRBV29-1; size: .; CDR3: CSVGQGDGTEAFF; DNA: TGCAGCGTTGGCCAGGGGGACGGCACTGAAGCTTTCTTT
D: .; J: TRBJ1-1; V: TRBV27; size: many; CDR3: CASSLLGMNTEAFF; DNA: TGTGCCAGCAGTTTATTGGGCATGAACACTGAAGCTTTCTTT
D: .; J: TRBJ1-1; V: TRBV6-5; size: many; CDR3: CASSYIAGRSMNTEAFF; DNA: TGTGCCAGCAGTTATATAGCGGGACGTTCAATGAACACTGAAGCTTTCTTT
D: .; J: TRBJ1-2; V: TRBV28; size: .; CDR3: CASRQLGYGYTF; DNA: TGTGCCAGCAGACAGTTAGGCTATGGCTACACCTTC
D: TRBD2; J: TRBJ2-1; V: TRBV6-2/TRBV6-3; size: .; CDR3: CASGGTSGRSYNEQFF; DNA: TGTGCCAGCGGGGGGACTAGCGGGAGGTCCTACAATGAGCAGTTCTTC
D: .; J: TRBJ2-1; V: TRBV7-8; size: .; CDR3: CASSFGPLYNEQFF; DNA: TGTGCCAGCAGCTTCGGACCCCTGTACAATGAGCAGTTCTTC
D: TRBD1; J: TRBJ1-6; V: TRBV27; size: few; CDR3: CASKGTGGRFASPLHF; DNA: TGTGCCAGCAAAGGAACAGGGGGGCGCTTTGCCTCACCCCTCCACTTT
D: .; J: TRBJ1-3; V: TRBV12-5; size: .; CDR3: CASGSLAGGNTIYF; DNA: TGTGCTAGTGGTTCCCTAGCAGGGGGAAACACCATATATTTT
D: TRBD2; J: TRBJ2-1; V: TRBV7-2; size: .; CDR3: CASTLVASGPNEQFF; DNA: TGTGCCAGCACCCTGGTAGCTAGCGGCCCCAATGAGCAGTTCTTC
D: .; J: TRBJ1-1; V: TRBV13; size: many; CDR3: CASSLGGTMNTEAFF; DNA: TGTGCCAGCAGCTTAGGCGGGACTATGAACACTGAAGCTTTCTTT
D: TRBD1; J: TRBJ1-1; V: TRBV27; size: few; CDR3: CASRVQGYTEAFF; DNA: TGTGCCAGCAGGGTACAGGGGTATACTGAAGCTTTCTTT
D: .; J: TRBJ1-1; V: TRBV27; size: .; CDR3: CASSLSLPTTEAFF; DNA: TGTGCCAGCAGTTTATCGTTACCCACCACTGAAGCTTTCTTT
D: .; J: TRBJ2-4; V: TRBV14; size: .; CDR3: CASSQTGTGDIQYF; DNA: TGTGCCAGCAGCCAAACAGGAACCGGGGACATTCAGTACTTC
D: TRBD2; J: TRBJ2-1; V: TRBV6-2/TRBV6-3; size: .; CDR3: CASKTGTSGRKEQFF; DNA: TGTGCCAGCAAAACCGGGACTAGCGGGAGAAAAGAGCAGTTCTTC
D: .; J: TRBJ2-1; V: TRBV5-1; size: few; CDR3: CASSLEGVYNEQFF; DNA: TGCGCCAGCAGCTTGGAGGGAGTCTACAATGAGCAGTTCTTC
D: .; J: TRBJ2-2; V: TRBV6-2/TRBV6-3; size: .; CDR3: CASSYSPGTGELFF; DNA: TGTGCCAGCAGTTACTCGCCGGGGACCGGGGAGCTGTTTTTT
D: TRBD1; J: TRBJ2-5; V: TRBV3-1; size: many; CDR3: CASSQLLQGVKETQYF; DNA: TGTGCCAGCAGCCAGCTACTACAGGGGGTGAAAGAGACCCAGTACTTC
D: TRBD1; J: TRBJ1-5; V: TRBV19; size: few; CDR3: CASGQEPYQPQHF; DNA: TGTGCCAGCGGACAGGAACCCTATCAGCCCCAGCATTTT
D: .; J: TRBJ2-3; V: TRBV6-1; size: .; CDR3: CASSEIQGGTDTQYF; DNA: TGTGCCAGCAGTGAGATACAGGGGGGGACAGATACGCAGTATTTT
D: TRBD2; J: TRBJ2-3; V: TRBV6-4; size: many; CDR3: CASSDSSGGADTQYF; DNA: TGTGCCAGCAGTGACTCTAGCGGGGGGGCAGATACGCAGTATTTT
D: TRBD1; J: TRBJ2-3; V: TRBV6-1; size: .; CDR3: CASSADRGRTDTQYF; DNA: TGTGCCAGCAGTGCGGACAGGGGGCGGACAGATACGCAGTATTTT
D: .; J: TRBJ2-5; V: TRBV7-2; size: .; CDR3: CASSLAPMLKETQYF; DNA: TGTGCCAGCAGCTTAGCGCCCATGCTAAAAGAGACCCAGTACTTC
D: .; J: TRBJ1-2; V: TRBV14; size: many; CDR3: CASSQHGSSPYGYTF; DNA: TGTGCCAGCAGCCAGCACGGGTCGAGCCCCTATGGCTACACCTTC
D: TRBD1; J: TRBJ1-5; V: TRBV19; size: few; CDR3: CASSIMGQRLNSNQPQHF; DNA: TGTGCCAGTAGTATAATGGGACAGAGGCTTAATAGCAATCAGCCCCAGCATTTT
D: TRBD1; J: TRBJ2-3; V: TRBV6-2/TRBV6-3; size: many; CDR3: CASSVGGQGGDTQYF; DNA: TGTGCCAGCAGTGTAGGTGGACAGGGCGGAGATACGCAGTATTTT
D: .; J: TRBJ2-7; V: TRBV7-9; size: many; CDR3: CASSSPREYEQYF; DNA: TGTGCCAGCAGCTCACCCAGGGAGTACGAGCAGTACTTC
D: TRBD1; J: TRBJ2-5; V: TRBV9; size: few; CDR3: CASSPGQGAGETQYF; DNA: TGTGCCAGCAGCCCAGGACAGGGGGCAGGGGAGACCCAGTACTTC
D: TRBD2; J: TRBJ2-2; V: TRBV29-1; size: .; CDR3: CSVEGTSEANTGELFF; DNA: TGCAGCGTTGAAGGGACTAGCGAGGCGAACACCGGGGAGCTGTTTTTT
D: TRBD1; J: TRBJ2-2; V: TRBV5-4; size: .; CDR3: CASSMGRGISPGELFF; DNA: TGTGCCAGCAGCATGGGCAGGGGGATCTCCCCCGGGGAGCTGTTTTTT
D: .; J: TRBJ2-7; V: TRBV3-1; size: .; CDR3: CASSQVAGLEQYF; DNA: TGTGCCAGCAGCCAAGTGGCGGGGCTCGAGCAGTACTTC
D: TRBD1; J: TRBJ1-6; V: TRBV9; size: few; CDR3: CASSVTGSDNSPLHF; DNA: TGTGCCAGCAGCGTGACAGGGAGTGATAATTCACCCCTCCACTTT
D: TRBD1; J: TRBJ2-7; V: TRBV7-2; size: .; CDR3: CASSSTGASEQYF; DNA: TGTGCCAGCAGCTCAACAGGGGCGAGCGAGCAGTACTTC
D: TRBD2; J: TRBJ2-3; V: TRBV4-3; size: .; CDR3: CASSQVSRTSGTSTDTQYF; DNA: TGCGCCAGCAGCCAAGTTAGCCGAACTAGCGGCACTAGCACAGATACGCAGTATTTT
D: TRBD1; J: TRBJ2-2; V: TRBV3-1; size: few; CDR3: CASSHGPILDRATNTGELFF; DNA: TGTGCCAGCAGCCACGGCCCCATCCTAGACAGGGCGACGAACACCGGGGAGCTGTTTTTT
D: TRBD2; J: TRBJ2-1; V: TRBV11-2; size: once; CDR3: CASSPSSGAYNEQFF; DNA: TGTGCCAGCAGCCCATCTAGCGGTGCTTACAATGAGCAGTTCTTC
D: .; J: TRBJ2-7; V: TRBV29-1; size: .; CDR3: CSVGNQAGTFAYEQYF; DNA: TGCAGCGTAGGAAACCAAGCCGGGACGTTCGCCTACGAGCAGTACTTC
D: TRBD1; J: TRBJ2-1; V: TRBV20-1; size: .; CDR3: CSARSPTGSYNEQFF; DNA: TGCAGTGCTAGATCTCCGACAGGGTCCTACAATGAGCAGTTCTTC
D: .; J: TRBJ2-1; V: TRBV6-6; size: .; CDR3: CASSSLVGGRVGNEQFF; DNA: TGTGCCAGCAGTTCCTTGGTGGGGGGGCGCGTCGGCAATGAGCAGTTCTTC
D: .; J: TRBJ2-5; V: TRBV27; size: .; CDR3: CASSLSAWGTQETQYF; DNA: TGTGCCAGCAGTTTAAGCGCGTGGGGGACCCAAGAGACCCAGTACTTC
D: TRBD2; J: TRBJ2-3; V: TRBV6-4; size: many; CDR3: CASSALAGSTDTQYF; DNA: TGTGCCAGCAGCGCCCTAGCGGGAAGCACAGATACGCAGTATTTT
D: .; J: TRBJ2-1; V: TRBV28; size: few; CDR3: CASSFRVASYNEQFF; DNA: TGTGCCAGCAGTTTCAGGGTGGCTAGCTACAATGAGCAGTTCTTC
D: .; J: TRBJ2-1; V: TRBV29-1; size: .; CDR3: CSVDSRAGNEQFF; DNA: TGCAGCGTTGATTCCAGGGCGGGCAATGAGCAGTTCTTC
D: .; J: TRBJ2-7; V: TRBV29-1; size: .; CDR3: CSVEWAGTYEQYF; DNA: TGCAGCGTTGAATGGGCAGGAACCTACGAGCAGTACTTC
D: .; J: TRBJ1-1; V: TRBV10-1; size: .; CDR3: CASSEGSNTEAFF; DNA: TGCGCCAGCAGTGAAGGTTCGAACACTGAAGCTTTCTTT
D: .; J: TRBJ1-2; V: TRBV30; size: few; CDR3: CAWSTGTHYGYTF; DNA: TGTGCCTGGAGTACCGGGACACACTATGGCTACACCTTC
D: TRBD2; J: TRBJ2-1; V: TRBV7-9; size: few; CDR3: CASSPRGSLYREQFF; DNA: TGTGCCAGCAGCCCGCGGGGGTCCCTCTACAGGGAGCAGTTCTTC
D: TRBD1; J: TRBJ2-3; V: TRBV12-3/TRBV12-4; size: .; CDR3: CASRGWGQGGLNTQYF; DNA: TGTGCCAGCAGGGGCTGGGGACAGGGGGGTTTGAATACGCAGTATTTT
D: .; J: TRBJ2-5; V: TRBV6-5; size: few; CDR3: CASSSPDSRSPETQYF; DNA: TGTGCCAGCAGCTCCCCGGACAGTAGGTCGCCTGAGACCCAGTACTTC
D: .; J: TRBJ1-2; V: TRBV25-1; size: .; CDR3: CASSHEGAMLDGYTF; DNA: TGTGCCAGCAGCCACGAAGGGGCAATGCTAGATGGCTACACCTTC
D: .; J: TRBJ2-1; V: TRBV9; size: few; CDR3: CASSVVEGSYNEQFF; DNA: TGTGCCAGCAGCGTAGTGGAGGGCTCCTACAATGAGCAGTTCTTC